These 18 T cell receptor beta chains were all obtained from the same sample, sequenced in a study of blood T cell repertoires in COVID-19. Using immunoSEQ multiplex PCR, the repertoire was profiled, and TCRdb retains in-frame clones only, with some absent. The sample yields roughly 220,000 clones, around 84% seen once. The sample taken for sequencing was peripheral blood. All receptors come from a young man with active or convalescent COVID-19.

The CDR3 loop is CASSLADEQYF. CDR3 nucleotide sequence: TGTGCCAGCAGCTTGGCGGACGAGCAGTACTTC. J is TRBJ2-7 and V is TRBV5-8; no reliable D call. The CDR3 loop spans 11 amino acids. Germline V gene data show CDR1 as SGHTS and CDR2 as YDEGEE. Trimming cost V 0 bases and J 5 bases, with 3 bases left between them.

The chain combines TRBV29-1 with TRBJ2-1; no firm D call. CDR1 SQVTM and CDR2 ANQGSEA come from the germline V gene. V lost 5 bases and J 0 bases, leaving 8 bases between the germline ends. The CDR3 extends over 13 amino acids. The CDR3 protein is CSVPVSSYNEQFF. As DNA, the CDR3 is TGCAGCGTTCCGGTTAGCTCCTACAATGAGCAGTTCTTC.

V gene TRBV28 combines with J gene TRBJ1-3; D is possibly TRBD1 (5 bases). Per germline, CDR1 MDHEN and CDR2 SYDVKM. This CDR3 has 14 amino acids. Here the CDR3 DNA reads TGTGCTGGCCACGGGACTAACTCTGGAAACACCATATATTTT. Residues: CAGHGTNSGNTIYF.

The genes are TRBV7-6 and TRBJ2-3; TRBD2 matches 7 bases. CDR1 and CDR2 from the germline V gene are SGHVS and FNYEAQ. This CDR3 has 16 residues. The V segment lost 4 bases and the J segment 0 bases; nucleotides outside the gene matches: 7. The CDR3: CASSSGLITSTDTQYF. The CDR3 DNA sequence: TGTGCCAGCAGCTCGGGACTAATTACAAGCACAGATACGCAGTATTTT.

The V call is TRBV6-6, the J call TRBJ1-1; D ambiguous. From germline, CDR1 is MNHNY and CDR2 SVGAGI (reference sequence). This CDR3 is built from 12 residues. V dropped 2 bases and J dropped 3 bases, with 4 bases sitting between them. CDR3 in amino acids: CASSYGDTEAFF. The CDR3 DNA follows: TGTGCCAGCAGTTACGGAGACACTGAAGCTTTCTTT.

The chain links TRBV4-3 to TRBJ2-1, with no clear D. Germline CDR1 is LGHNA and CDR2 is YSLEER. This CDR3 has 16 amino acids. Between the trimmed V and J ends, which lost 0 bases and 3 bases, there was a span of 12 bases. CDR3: CASSQDAERLYNEQFF. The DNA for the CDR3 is TGCGCCAGCAGCCAAGATGCGGAGAGGCTCTACAATGAGCAGTTCTTC.

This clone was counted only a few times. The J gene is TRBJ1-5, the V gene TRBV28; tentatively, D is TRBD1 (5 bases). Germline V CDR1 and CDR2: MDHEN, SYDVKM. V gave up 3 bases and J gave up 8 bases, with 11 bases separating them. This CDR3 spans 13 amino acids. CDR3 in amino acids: CASSLGRYEPQHF. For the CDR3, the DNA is TGTGCCAGCAGTTTGGGGCGATATGAGCCCCAGCATTTT. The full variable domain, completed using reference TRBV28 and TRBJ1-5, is DVKVTQSSRYLVKRTGEKVFLECVQDMDHENMFWYRQDPGLGLRLIYFSYDVKMKEKGDIPEGYSVSREKKERFSLILESASTNQTSMYLCASSLGRYEPQHFGDGTRLSIL.

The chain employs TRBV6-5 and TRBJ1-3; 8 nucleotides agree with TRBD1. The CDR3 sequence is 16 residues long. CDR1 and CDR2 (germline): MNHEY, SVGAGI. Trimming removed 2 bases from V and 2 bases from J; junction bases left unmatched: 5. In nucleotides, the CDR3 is TGTGCCAGCAGTTACAACGTACAGGGGGCTGGAAACACCATATATTTT. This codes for CASSYNVQGAGNTIYF.

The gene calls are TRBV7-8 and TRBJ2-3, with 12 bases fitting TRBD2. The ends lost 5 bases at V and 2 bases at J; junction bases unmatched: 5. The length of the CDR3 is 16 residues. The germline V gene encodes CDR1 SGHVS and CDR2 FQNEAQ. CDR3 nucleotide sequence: TGTGCCAGCAGCCTACGACTAGCGGGGGACACAGATACGCAGTATTTT. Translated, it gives CASSLRLAGDTDTQYF.

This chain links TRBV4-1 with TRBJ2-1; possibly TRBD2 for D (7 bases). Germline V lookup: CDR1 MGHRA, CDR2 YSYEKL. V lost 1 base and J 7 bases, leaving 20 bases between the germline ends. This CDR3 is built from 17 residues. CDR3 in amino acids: CASSQVGGERNSNEQFF. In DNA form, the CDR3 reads TGCGCCAGCAGCCAAGTAGGGGGGGAAAGGAACTCAAATGAGCAGTTCTTC.

The CDR3 DNA follows: TGTGCCAGCAGCCTCGACAGGCACGGCGGCTACACCTTC. It codes for CASSLDRHGGYTF. The gene calls are TRBV6-2 or TRBV6-3 and TRBJ1-2, with D possibly TRBD1 on 6 matching bases. The V end lost 6 bases, the J end lost 8 bases, and 16 bases lay between the germline ends. Germline loops: CDR1 MNHEY, CDR2 SVGEGT. The CDR3 sequence is 13 residues long.

CDR3: CASSRQFTQYF. The CDR3 DNA is TGTGCCAGCAGCAGACAATTTACGCAGTATTTT. The chain links TRBV12-3 or TRBV12-4 to TRBJ2-3; D gene ambiguous. This CDR3 contains 11 residues. Trimming removed 6 bases from V and 8 bases from J, with 9 bases in between.

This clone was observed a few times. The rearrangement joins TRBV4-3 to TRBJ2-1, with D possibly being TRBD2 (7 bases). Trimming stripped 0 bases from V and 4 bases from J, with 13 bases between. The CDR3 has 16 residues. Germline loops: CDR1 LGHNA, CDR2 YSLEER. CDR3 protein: CASSQDRAGAYNEQFF. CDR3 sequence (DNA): TGCGCCAGCAGCCAAGATCGTGCGGGGGCGTACAATGAGCAGTTCTTC.

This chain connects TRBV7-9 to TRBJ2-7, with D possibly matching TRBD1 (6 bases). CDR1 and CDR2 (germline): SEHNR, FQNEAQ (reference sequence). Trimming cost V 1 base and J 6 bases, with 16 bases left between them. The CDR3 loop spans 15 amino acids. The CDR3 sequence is CASSLEGTPGSEQYF. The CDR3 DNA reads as TGTGCCAGCAGCTTAGAGGGGACACCAGGTAGCGAGCAGTACTTC.

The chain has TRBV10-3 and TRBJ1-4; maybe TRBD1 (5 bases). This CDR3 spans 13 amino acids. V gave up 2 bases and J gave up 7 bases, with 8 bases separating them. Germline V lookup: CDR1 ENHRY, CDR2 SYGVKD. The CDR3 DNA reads TGTGCCATCAGTGAGCAGGGAGGTGAAAAACTGTTTTTT. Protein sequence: CAISEQGGEKLFF.

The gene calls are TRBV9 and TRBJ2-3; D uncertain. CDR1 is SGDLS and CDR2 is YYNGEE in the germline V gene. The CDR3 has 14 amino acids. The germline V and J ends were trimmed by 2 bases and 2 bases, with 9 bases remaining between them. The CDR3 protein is CASSVGSNTDTQYF. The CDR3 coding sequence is TGTGCCAGCAGCGTGGGCTCGAACACAGATACGCAGTATTTT.

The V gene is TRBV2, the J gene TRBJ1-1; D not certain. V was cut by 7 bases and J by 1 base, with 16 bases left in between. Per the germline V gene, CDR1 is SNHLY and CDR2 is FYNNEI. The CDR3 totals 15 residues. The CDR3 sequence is CASNRAEGTNTEAFF. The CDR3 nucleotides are TGTGCCAGCAACAGAGCGGAGGGAACGAACACTGAAGCTTTCTTT. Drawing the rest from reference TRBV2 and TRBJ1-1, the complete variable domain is EPEVTQTPSHQVTQMGQEVILRCVPISNHLYFYWYRQILGQKVEFLVSFYNNEISEKSEIFDDQFSVERPDGSNFTLKIRSTKLEDSAMYFCASNRAEGTNTEAFFGQGTRLTVV.

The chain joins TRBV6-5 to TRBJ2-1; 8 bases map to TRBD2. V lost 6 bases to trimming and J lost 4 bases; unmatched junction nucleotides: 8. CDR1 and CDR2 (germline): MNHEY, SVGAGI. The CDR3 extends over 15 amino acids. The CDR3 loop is CASSGGAGGYNEQFF. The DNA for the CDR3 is TGTGCCAGCAGCGGGGGTGCGGGAGGATACAATGAGCAGTTCTTC.